The 19 T cell receptor beta chains reported below all come from one sample, sequenced in a study of cytomegalovirus exposure and HLA in healthy donors. Libraries were prepared by immunoSEQ multiplex PCR; TCRdb keeps only in-frame clonotypes and omits some of them. The repertoire includes more than 150,000 clones, roughly 80% of them detected once, and 2.5% to 3.5% sits in the top ten. Sequenced material: PBMCs. Receptors were obtained from a woman between 18 and 30 years old in good health and CMV-seropositive.

This clone was observed once. The rearrangement links TRBV6-1 to TRBJ1-5, with 7 bases aligning to TRBD1. Per the germline V gene, CDR1 is MNHNS and CDR2 is SASEGT. The CDR3 loop spans 16 amino acids. The V and J ends lost 1 base and 4 bases, in that order; junction bases with no gene match: 7. DNA of the CDR3: TGTGCCAGCAGTGAAGAGGAGGGGGCGCGGAATCAGCCCCAGCATTTT. Its translation: CASSEEEGARNQPQHF.

This chain connects TRBV15 to TRBJ1-2; no definite D call. This CDR3 has 13 residues. The germline V gene has CDR1 LNHNV and CDR2 YYDKDF (reference sequence). Trimming pared 3 bases from V and 8 bases from J, leaving 13 bases between. The DNA of the CDR3 is TGTGCCACCAGCAGTAACAGAATAGGCGGCTACACCTTC. It yields the protein CATSSNRIGGYTF.

CDR3 nucleotides: TGTGCCAGTAGCAAAAAGACAGGGTTCTCCTACGAGCAGTACTTC. Protein product: CASSKKTGFSYEQYF. V usage is TRBV19 and J usage is TRBJ2-7; 7 bases agree with TRBD1. The CDR3 has 15 residues. Germline V CDR1 and CDR2: LNHDA, SQIVND (reference sequence). The V segment lost 6 bases and the J segment 0 bases; nucleotides outside the gene matches: 8.

This clone was counted a single time. V and J are TRBV4-1 and TRBJ1-5; D unresolved. The CDR3 sequence is 16 residues long. V was clipped by 0 bases and J by 0 bases, with 9 bases between them. The V gene's germline CDR1 is MGHRA and CDR2 YSYEKL. CDR3 residues: CASSQDVENSNQPQHF. The CDR3 DNA reads as TGCGCCAGCAGCCAAGATGTGGAGAATAGCAATCAGCCCCAGCATTTT.

This chain links TRBV7-9 with TRBJ1-3, with a possible D match to TRBD1 (6 bases). Trimming stripped 4 bases from V and 0 bases from J, with 10 bases between. This CDR3 spans 15 amino acids. The V gene's germline CDR1 is SEHNR and CDR2 FQNEAQ (reference sequence). In DNA, the CDR3 is TGTGCCAGCAGCTACGACAGGCCCTCTGGAAACACCATATATTTT. Protein sequence: CASSYDRPSGNTIYF. The entire variable domain, with the rest obtained from reference TRBV7-9 and TRBJ1-3, is as follows: DTGVSQNPRHKITKRGQNVTFRCDPISEHNRLYWYRQTLGQGPEFLTYFQNEAQLEKSRLLSDRFSAERPKGSFSTLEIQRTEQGDSAMYLCASSYDRPSGNTIYFGEGSWLTVV.

The chain uses TRBV11-2 and TRBJ2-2, with 8 bases matching TRBD2. J was trimmed by 6 bases and V by 1 base; bases with no gene match: 4. Germline values: CDR1 SGHAT, CDR2 FQNNGV. The CDR3 is made up of 15 amino acids. For the CDR3, the DNA is TGTGCCAGCAGCTTAGTACGCGGGGGGCCCGGGGAGCTGTTTTTT. Amino acids: CASSLVRGGPGELFF.

The chain couples TRBV5-4 to TRBJ2-1; no clear D. From germline, CDR1 is SGHNT and CDR2 YYREEE (reference sequence). Trimming shortened V by 2 bases and J by 1 base, and 10 bases separated the two germline ends. CDR3 length: 15 residues. CDR3 sequence: CASSFPSRSYNEQFF. CDR3 sequence (DNA): TGTGCCAGCAGCTTCCCGTCTCGGTCCTACAATGAGCAGTTCTTC. Combining the CDR3 with reference TRBV5-4 and TRBJ2-1 gives the whole variable domain ETGVTQSPTHLIKTRGQQVTLRCSSQSGHNTVSWYQQALGQGPQFIFQYYREEENGRGNFPPRFSGLQFPNYSSELNVNALELDDSALYLCASSFPSRSYNEQFFGPGTRLTVL.

The chain couples TRBV11-1 to TRBJ1-2, with TRBD1 matching over 9 bases. J gave up 4 bases and V 4 bases, and 1 base lay outside the gene matches. Germline V gene lookup returns CDR1 SGHAT and CDR2 FQDESV (reference sequence). This CDR3 region has 13 residues. The CDR3 loop reads CASSSDRGYGYTF. CDR3 sequence (DNA): TGTGCCAGCAGCTCGGACAGGGGCTATGGCTACACCTTC.

The J gene is TRBJ2-7, the V gene TRBV11-2; 12 nucleotides agree with TRBD2. The CDR3 consists of 14 residues. Germline V gene sequence: CDR1 SGHAT, CDR2 FQNNGV. Trimming at V came to 3 bases and at J to 6 bases, leaving 3 bases not matched to a gene. The CDR3 bases are TGTGCCAGCAGCTTCGGACTAGCGGGGACCGAGCAGTACTTC. Translated: CASSFGLAGTEQYF.

The chain recombines TRBV2 with TRBJ2-7; D is unresolved. Germline CDR1 reads SNHLY; CDR2 reads FYNNEI. CDR3 length: 13 amino acids. V lost 5 bases to trimming and J lost 2 bases, with 10 bases between them. In DNA, the CDR3 is TGTGCCAGCAGTTTTACAGAAACCTACGAGCAGTACTTC. It codes for CASSFTETYEQYF.

The chain is built from TRBV6-5 and TRBJ2-7; D remains ambiguous. V was trimmed by 7 bases and J by 0 bases, leaving 10 bases between them. Germline assignment: CDR1 MNHEY and CDR2 SVGAGI. The CDR3 is 13 residues long. CDR3 protein: CASTPPGSYEQYF. The CDR3 DNA reads as TGTGCCAGCACCCCGCCCGGCTCCTACGAGCAGTACTTC.

The chain combines TRBV5-1 with TRBJ1-6; D gene unclear. Trimming stripped 0 bases from V and 6 bases from J, with 7 bases between. CDR1 and CDR2 from the germline V gene are SGHRS and YFSETQ. CDR3 length: 14 residues. CDR3 DNA: TGCGCCAGCAGCTTGGAAGCCGCTAATTCACCCCTCCACTTT. Amino acid sequence: CASSLEAANSPLHF.

The chain recombines TRBV9 with TRBJ1-1; perhaps TRBD1 as D (5 bases). Germline V gene data show CDR1 as SGDLS and CDR2 as YYNGEE. Trimming left V 4 bases short and J 4 bases short, with 17 bases between. This CDR3 contains 15 residues. Here the CDR3 DNA reads TGTGCCAGCAGCCTGCACCATGGGGGGTTCACTGAAGCTTTCTTT. Translated: CASSLHHGGFTEAFF.

This sequence joins TRBV7-6 and TRBJ1-1; tentatively, D is TRBD1 (6 bases). V lost 1 base to trimming and J lost 4 bases, with 10 bases between them. CDR1 and CDR2 from the germline V gene are SGHVS and FNYEAQ. This CDR3 comprises 14 residues. The CDR3 region has the DNA TGTGCCAGCAGCTTAGAGGTAGGGGGCACTGAAGCTTTCTTT. Translated: CASSLEVGGTEAFF. The full variable domain, rest sourced from reference TRBV7-6 and TRBJ1-1, is GAGVSQSPRYKVTKRGQDVALRCDPISGHVSLYWYRQALGQGPEFLTYFNYEAQQDKSGLPNDRFSAERPEGSISTLTIQRTEQRDSAMYRCASSLEVGGTEAFFGQGTRLTVV.

The V gene is TRBV5-1, the J gene TRBJ1-1; D gene uncertain. V lost 2 bases and J lost 1, with 12 bases in between. This CDR3 has 15 residues. The V gene's germline CDR1 is SGHRS and CDR2 YFSETQ. The CDR3 DNA reads TGCGCCAGCAGCTTCCAGGTCGGTAGGAACACTGAAGCTTTCTTT. Its protein is CASSFQVGRNTEAFF.

The chain joins TRBV27 to TRBJ1-1; 8 positions match TRBD1. Germline CDR1 is MNHEY and CDR2 is SMNVEV (reference sequence). After removal of 6 bases from V and 3 bases from J, the junction contained 9 bases not matched to a gene. This CDR3 comprises 15 residues. The CDR3 is CASRARGLFDTEAFF. For the CDR3, the DNA is TGTGCCAGCAGGGCCAGGGGGCTCTTTGACACTGAAGCTTTCTTT.

This sequence joins TRBV4-1 and TRBJ1-2; no reliable D call. The CDR3 length is 15 residues. V was trimmed by 0 bases and J by 3 bases, leaving 11 bases between them. Germline CDR1 and CDR2: MGHRA and YSYEKL. The CDR3 coding sequence is TGCGCCAGCAGCCAAGAGGCGGGCCTCGACTATGGCTACACCTTC. Translated: CASSQEAGLDYGYTF.

The chain has TRBV5-1 and TRBJ1-2; 8 bases align to TRBD1. Trimming took 3 bases from V and 6 from J; bases not matched to a gene: 7. This CDR3 contains 14 residues. CDR1 is SGHRS, CDR2 YFSETQ, per germline. CDR3 DNA sequence: TGCGCCAGCAGCTGGACAGGGTCCTTTGATGGCTACACCTTC. Its protein is CASSWTGSFDGYTF.

The gene calls are TRBV25-1 and TRBJ1-1; D perhaps matches TRBD1 (5 bases). V was pared by 0 bases and J by 5 bases, with 7 bases between. The germline V gene has CDR1 MGHDK and CDR2 SYGVNS. This CDR3 contains 13 residues. CDR3 amino acids: CASSEYGGTEAFF. CDR3 coding DNA: TGTGCCAGCAGTGAATATGGGGGGACTGAAGCTTTCTTT.